Listed here are 21 T cell receptor beta chains from one sample, sequenced in a study of blood T cell repertoires in COVID-19. Method: immunoSEQ multiplex PCR; TCRdb's copy keeps in-frame clones and lacks some. There are around 40,000 clones in the sample; around 80% occur only once, and under 50% lies in the top ten. Sequenced material: peripheral blood. These receptors all come from an elderly man with active or convalescent COVID-19.

The chain is built from TRBV11-2 and TRBJ1-4, with TRBD1 matching over 9 bases. The V segment lost 5 bases and the J segment 8 bases; nucleotides outside the gene matches: 9. CDR1 SGHAT and CDR2 FQNNGV come from the germline V gene. The CDR3 consists of 15 residues. CDR3 nucleotide sequence: TGTGCCAGCAGCCCACAGGGGGCTCAATGGGAAAAACTGTTTTTT. Amino acids: CASSPQGAQWEKLFF. Filled out from reference TRBV11-2 and TRBJ1-4, the complete variable domain reads EAGVAQSPRYKIIEKRQSVAFWCNPISGHATLYWYQQILGQGPKLLIQFQNNGVVDDSQLPKDRFSAERLKGVDSTLKIQPAKLEDSAVYLCASSPQGAQWEKLFFGSGTQLSVL.

The rearrangement joins TRBV11-2 to TRBJ2-3; possibly TRBD2 for D (6 bases). The germline CDR1 and CDR2 sequences are SGHAT and FQNNGV. Trimming shortened V by 5 bases and J by 4 bases, and 10 bases separated the two germline ends. This CDR3 is built from 13 residues. For the CDR3, the DNA is TGTGCCAGCAGCGGGGGGTTGGCAGATACGCAGTATTTT. Translated, it gives CASSGGLADTQYF.

The chain links TRBV5-4 to TRBJ2-5, with D hard to call. Per germline, CDR1 SGHNT and CDR2 YYREEE (reference sequence). The CDR3 is made up of 15 amino acids. V lost 0 bases and J 1 base, leaving 10 bases between the germline ends. CDR3: CASSLASTTQETQYF. CDR3 nucleotide sequence: TGTGCCAGCAGCTTGGCGAGTACTACCCAAGAGACCCAGTACTTC.

The V and J genes are TRBV7-9 and TRBJ2-3; 10 bases agree with TRBD2. Germline assignment: CDR1 SEHNR and CDR2 FQNEAQ (reference sequence). Germline trimming cut 5 bases from V and 4 bases from J; bases unmatched to any gene: 9. The CDR3 is 16 amino acids. CDR3 loop: CASSPPTSGIADTQYF. In DNA, the CDR3 is TGTGCCAGCAGCCCCCCCACTAGCGGGATCGCAGATACGCAGTATTTT.

There are a few counts of this clone. The chain combines TRBV28 with TRBJ1-1; D gene ambiguous. CDR1 is MDHEN, CDR2 SYDVKM, per germline. The CDR3 totals 18 residues. V lost 4 bases and J 0 bases, leaving 21 bases between the germline ends. The CDR3 bases are TGTGCCAGCAGTTGGACCGGGAGGGTAAGGAGGGTGAACACTGAAGCTTTCTTT. Translated, it gives CASSWTGRVRRVNTEAFF.

The chain recombines TRBV5-1 with TRBJ2-7; 14 bases match TRBD2. CDR3 size: 16 residues. Germline V lookup: CDR1 SGHRS, CDR2 YFSETQ. J was trimmed by 7 bases and V by 4 bases; bases with no gene match: 10. In DNA, the CDR3 is TGCGCCAGCAGCCCCACTGGACTAGCGGGAGGAGGAGAGCAGTACTTC. It is translated as CASSPTGLAGGGEQYF.

V gene TRBV5-5 combines with J gene TRBJ2-3; the D gene is possibly TRBD1 (6 bases). The ends were cut back, 1 base at V and 3 bases at J, with 15 bases in the middle. The CDR3 runs 16 residues. Per germline, CDR1 SGHKS and CDR2 YYEKEE (reference sequence). The DNA of the CDR3 is TGTGCCAGCAGCTTGAGCCAGGGGAGTAGTACAGATACGCAGTATTTT. Protein sequence: CASSLSQGSSTDTQYF.

This chain uses TRBV24-1 with TRBJ2-5, with a possible D match to TRBD2 (6 bases). The CDR3 totals 15 residues. V was pared by 3 bases and J by 4 bases, with 14 bases between. Germline CDR1 reads KGHDR; CDR2 reads SFDVKD. This chain's CDR3 is CATSDAGQPGETQYF. Written as DNA, the CDR3 is TGTGCCACCAGTGATGCGGGGCAGCCCGGAGAGACCCAGTACTTC.

The chain joins TRBV19 to TRBJ1-2, with 8 bases fitting TRBD1. Unmatched junction bases numbered 12, after V lost 6 bases and J lost 6 bases. Germline V gene sequence: CDR1 LNHDA, CDR2 SQIVND (reference sequence). The CDR3 runs to 15 residues. The CDR3: CASSRTGRTIHGYTF. CDR3 in DNA: TGTGCCAGTAGCCGGACAGGGAGAACTATCCATGGCTACACCTTC. The variable domain in full, completed from reference TRBV19 and TRBJ1-2, reads DGGITQSPKYLFRKEGQNVTLSCEQNLNHDAMYWYRQDPGQGLRLIYYSQIVNDFQKGDIAEGYSVSREKKESFPLTVTSAQKNPTAFYLCASSRTGRTIHGYTFGSGTRLTVV.

This chain uses TRBV6-6 with TRBJ2-1, with D possibly being TRBD2 (5 bases). The CDR3 has 12 amino acids. CDR1 is MNHNY and CDR2 is SVGAGI in the germline V gene (reference sequence). Trimming removed 2 bases from V and 11 bases from J, with 10 bases in between. CDR3 DNA sequence: TGTGCCAGCAGTTACGGAGGTCCTCAGCAGTTCTTC. Protein: CASSYGGPQQFF.

This rearrangement joins TRBV19 to TRBJ1-5, with D possibly matching TRBD1 (5 bases). The CDR3 is made up of 14 amino acids. The ends were cut back, 2 bases at V and 5 bases at J, with 10 bases in the middle. From germline, CDR1 is LNHDA and CDR2 SQIVND (reference sequence). The CDR3 sequence: CASSISRGDQPQHF. CDR3 nucleotide sequence: TGTGCCAGTAGTATAAGCCGGGGGGATCAGCCCCAGCATTTT.

The rearrangement joins TRBV24-1 to TRBJ2-5; the match to TRBD1 covers 7 bases. Looked up from germline, CDR1 is KGHDR and CDR2 is SFDVKD. The CDR3 is 15 residues long. With V trimmed by 3 bases and J by 5 bases, 8 bases remained unmatched. This CDR3 is CATSDTTGVGETQYF. The CDR3 nucleotides read TGTGCCACCAGTGATACAACAGGGGTAGGGGAGACCCAGTACTTC.

This clone was counted between two and nine times. V is TRBV24-1 and J is TRBJ2-5; the D gene is possibly TRBD1 (5 bases). Trimming cost V 1 base and J 2 bases, with 13 bases left between them. The CDR3 is made up of 16 amino acids. Germline assignment: CDR1 KGHDR and CDR2 SFDVKD. The CDR3 sequence is CATSDLGATAQETQYF. The CDR3 DNA sequence: TGTGCCACCAGTGATTTAGGGGCGACAGCTCAAGAGACCCAGTACTTC.

V usage is TRBV5-1 and J usage is TRBJ1-2, with D maybe TRBD1 (6 bases). Trimming stripped 0 bases from V and 8 bases from J, with 11 bases between. This CDR3 has 13 amino acids. Germline V gives CDR1 SGHRS, CDR2 YFSETQ. CDR3 loop: CASSLAGEPGYTF. In DNA, the CDR3 is TGCGCCAGCAGCTTGGCAGGGGAGCCCGGCTACACCTTC.

The gene calls are TRBV5-1 and TRBJ2-1, with D uncertain. V was cut by 0 bases and J by 4 bases, with 8 bases left in between. The CDR3 contains 14 residues. Germline values: CDR1 SGHRS, CDR2 YFSETQ. CDR3 residues: CASSLALSYNEQFF. For the CDR3, the DNA is TGCGCCAGCAGCTTGGCCCTCAGTTACAATGAGCAGTTCTTC.

The chain combines TRBV5-1 with TRBJ2-1, with D perhaps matching TRBD1 (5 bases). Germline lookup yields CDR1 SGHRS and CDR2 YFSETQ. V was pared by 5 bases and J by 5 bases, with 11 bases between. This CDR3 is 13 amino acids long. The CDR3 nucleotides read TGCGCCAGCAGTGGCAGGGTAGACAATGAGCAGTTCTTC. Its translation is CASSGRVDNEQFF.

The chain uses TRBV9 and TRBJ1-2; TRBD1 matches at 8 bases. The germline V gene has CDR1 SGDLS and CDR2 YYNGEE. The CDR3 extends over 16 amino acids. The V and J ends lost 0 bases and 3 bases, in that order; junction bases with no gene match: 7. In DNA, the CDR3 is TGTGCCAGCAGCGTAGGAGTACAGGGGGGATACTATGGCTACACCTTC. Translation: CASSVGVQGGYYGYTF.

V is TRBV25-1 and J is TRBJ1-1; D is unclear. The CDR3 loop spans 14 amino acids. The V and J ends lost 7 bases and 4 bases respectively, with 16 bases between them. In germline, CDR1 is MGHDK, CDR2 SYGVNS. CDR3 bases: TGTGCCAGCACATCCCCATCCCCGGGCACTGAAGCTTTCTTT. As protein: CASTSPSPGTEAFF.

The rearrangement links TRBV19 to TRBJ2-3; 8 nucleotides match TRBD1. This CDR3 contains 13 residues. Germline-derived CDR1 and CDR2 are LNHDA and SQIVND (reference sequence). V lost 3 bases to trimming and J lost 4 bases; unmatched junction nucleotides: 0. The CDR3 here is CASSMTGADTQYF. The CDR3 bases are TGTGCCAGTAGTATGACAGGGGCAGATACGCAGTATTTT.

J is TRBJ2-3 and V is TRBV30, with D possibly being TRBD1 (5 bases). Germline CDR1 GTSNPN, CDR2 SVGIG (reference sequence). V was shortened by 2 bases and J by 4 bases, with 13 bases between the two germline ends. The CDR3 has 14 amino acids. This CDR3 is CAWSQPQGPDTQYF. The CDR3, as DNA: TGTGCCTGGAGTCAGCCGCAGGGCCCAGATACGCAGTATTTT.

The CDR3, as DNA: TGTGCCAGCAGCTTAAGTAGCTTGGTAGCGGGAGGACGTGGGGCCAACGTCCTGACTTTC. This encodes CASSLSSLVAGGRGANVLTF. The chain combines TRBV7-3 with TRBJ2-6, with TRBD2 matching over 10 bases. V was clipped by 1 base and J by 3 bases; unmatched bases: 12. This CDR3 comprises 20 residues. Looked up from germline, CDR1 is SGHTA and CDR2 is FQGTGA.